Sequencing of this TCR beta chain was carried out in a study of T cells after somatic rescue of genetic block. The germline gives CDR1 MNHEY, CDR2 SVGAGI. J lost 4 bases, V lost 5 bases, and 1 base had no gene match. The CDR3 extends over 12 amino acids. Sequenced by immunoSEQ multiplex PCR; TCRdb stores in-frame clones only, minus some. The profile covers under 150,000 clones, with around nine tenths appearing a single time and 1.4% taken by the ten largest. Concerning this clone: Within the sample, other DNA sequences also encode this same CDR3.

The sequence derives from a young woman. The sequencing sample was made of peripheral blood mononuclear cells (PBMCs). The chain uses TRBV6-5 and TRBJ1-1, with 7 positions matching TRBD1. CDR3 sequence reads: CASSQGGTEAFF. The CDR3 bases are TGTGCCAGCAGTCAGGGGGGCACTGAAGCTTTCTTT.